Listed below are T cell receptor beta chains from one sample, sequenced in a study of blood T cell repertoires in COVID-19. The repertoire was sequenced with immunoSEQ multiplex PCR; TCRdb's copy has only in-frame clones and lacks some. The table lists 110,000 to 150,000 clones, around 86% of them singletons. The source material was PBMCs or T cells enriched from blood (not recorded which). These receptors were taken from a man aged 55 to 70 who had recovered from COVID-19. Each CDR3 is given with its conserved first and last residue. A D gene is named only where the DNA matches it firmly. Not every row has a clone size; where given, it reads once, few, many or a size class.

j_call d_call v_call clone_size cdr3_nt cdr3_aa
TRBJ2-1 . TRBV4-1 . TGCGCCAGCAGCCATCGGGACTTGAGCTCCTACAATGAGCAGTTCTTC CASSHRDLSSYNEQFF
TRBJ1-4 . TRBV5-4 . TGTGCCAGCAGTCAGGGACAAGCCATCCGTCGGGGTGAAAAACTGTTTTTT CASSQGQAIRRGEKLFF
TRBJ1-3 . TRBV9 . TGTGCCAGCAGCGTGGGGGGAGTCTCTGGAAACACCATATATTTT CASSVGGVSGNTIYF
TRBJ2-2 TRBD1 TRBV6-5 . TGTGCCAGCAGTCATGGACAGGGGGCCACCGGGGAGCTGTTTTTT CASSHGQGATGELFF
TRBJ2-2 TRBD1 TRBV11-3 . TGTGCCAGCAGCTTAGGCAACAGGGGGGACACCGGGGAGCTGTTTTTT CASSLGNRGDTGELFF
TRBJ2-7 . TRBV24-1 . TGTGCCACCAGTGCTGCGGGCACCTACGAGCAGTACTTC CATSAAGTYEQYF
TRBJ2-7 . TRBV5-6 once TGTGCCAGCAGCCGCGGACAGTCATCCTACGAGCAGTACTTC CASSRGQSSYEQYF
TRBJ2-7 TRBD1 TRBV6-5 . TGTGCCAGCAGGGACAGGAGGAGCTCCTACGAGCAGTACTTC CASRDRRSSYEQYF
TRBJ2-7 TRBD1 TRBV7-8 . TGTGCCAGCAGCCTCCGGACAGGGCCGTGGGAGCAGTACTTC CASSLRTGPWEQYF
TRBJ2-2 TRBD1 TRBV7-6 . TGTGCCAGCAGCTCGGACAGGGAATATACCGGGGAGCTGTTTTTT CASSSDREYTGELFF
TRBJ1-2 . TRBV19 once TGTGCCAGTAGCCCGGGGAGACAGGCCTATGGCTACACCTTC CASSPGRQAYGYTF
TRBJ1-1 . TRBV5-6 few TGTGCCAGCAGCTTTCTCTCCTACACTGAAGCTTTCTTT CASSFLSYTEAFF
TRBJ2-1 TRBD2 TRBV10-3 . TGTGCCATCAGTGAAGAACGGGAGGGCCGCAATGAGCAGTTCTTC CAISEEREGRNEQFF
TRBJ1-1 . TRBV28 . TGTGCCAGCAGTTTACCCGTGAACACTGAAGCTTTCTTT CASSLPVNTEAFF
TRBJ2-1 . TRBV28 . TGTGCCAGCAGTTTACAAGGACTCCCTTATGAGCAGTTCTTC CASSLQGLPYEQFF
TRBJ1-5 . TRBV28 . TGTGCCAGCAGTTTATTGGGGGGGCATCAGCCCCAGCATTTT CASSLLGGHQPQHF
TRBJ2-7 TRBD2 TRBV7-6 . TGTGCCAGCAGCTCGAGCACTAGCGGGGGGTCCTACGAGCAGTACTTC CASSSSTSGGSYEQYF
TRBJ1-4 . TRBV3-1/TRBV3-2 . TGTGCCAGCAGCCCCCGGGGGGGCTTTGAAAAACTGTTTTTT CASSPRGGFEKLFF
TRBJ2-1 . TRBV18 once TGTGCCAGCTCACCAAATCTAGACTACAATGAGCAGTTCTTC CASSPNLDYNEQFF
TRBJ1-6 TRBD1 TRBV6-5 . TGTGCCAGCAGCACAGACAGGGGTTCACCCCTCCACTTT CASSTDRGSPLHF
TRBJ2-7 . TRBV5-1 . TGCGCCAGCAGTCTCCGGGGTTTTCCCTACGAGCAGTACTTC CASSLRGFPYEQYF
TRBJ1-4 TRBD1 TRBV18 . TGTGCCAGCTCACAACAGGGGGTAACAACTAATGAAAAACTGTTTTTT CASSQQGVTTNEKLFF
TRBJ2-7 TRBD2 TRBV28 . TGTGCCAGCAGGCAAGCGGGGATCTCCTACGAGCAGTACTTC CASRQAGISYEQYF
TRBJ2-7 . TRBV20-1 . TGCAGTGCAGGGGGATCCTACGAGCAGTACTTC CSAGGSYEQYF
TRBJ1-1 TRBD1 TRBV5-1 . TGCGCCAGCAGCTTGCCCCGGACAGGTCTGAACACTGAAGCTTTCTTT CASSLPRTGLNTEAFF
TRBJ2-3 . TRBV13 . TGTGCCAGCAGCTTAGTCGGAGCAGATACGCAGTATTTT CASSLVGADTQYF
TRBJ1-6 . TRBV15 . TGTGCCACCAGCGGCAGATTGAATTCACCCCTCCACTTT CATSGRLNSPLHF
TRBJ1-1 TRBD1 TRBV27 . TGTGCCAGCAGTATTGGACAGGGGGCTTACGGAATGAACACTGAAGCTTTCTTT CASSIGQGAYGMNTEAFF
TRBJ2-1 TRBD2 TRBV6-2/TRBV6-3 . TGTGCCAGCAGTGGGCAAGCGGGGACCAGGCTTGAGCAGTTCTTC CASSGQAGTRLEQFF
TRBJ2-4 TRBD1 TRBV10-2 . TGCGCCAGCAGCCTCACAGGGGGTGGCGGAAAAAACATTCAGTACTTC CASSLTGGGGKNIQYF
TRBJ2-6 . TRBV6-1 once TGTGCCAGCAGTGAACAGGCCTCTGGGGCCAACGTCCTGACTTTC CASSEQASGANVLTF
TRBJ1-6 . TRBV6-5 once TGTGCCAGCAGTTACACAGGGTATGATAATTCACCCCTCCACTTT CASSYTGYDNSPLHF
TRBJ2-2 TRBD1 TRBV18 . TGTGCCAGCATGGGACAGATTAACACCGGGGAGCTGTTTTTT CASMGQINTGELFF
TRBJ2-1 TRBD2 TRBV18 . TGTGCCAGCTCACCTGCGCTAGCGGGACTTGGGAATGAGCAGTTCTTC CASSPALAGLGNEQFF
TRBJ1-2 TRBD1 TRBV5-4 . TGTGCCAGCAGCTTGGGGGGACAGGGAACGTCATATGGCTACACCTTC CASSLGGQGTSYGYTF